The 22 T cell receptor beta chains reported below all come from one sample, sequenced in a study of T cell repertoires in cytomegalovirus infection. Via MiXCR, TCRdb re-called the reads, giving one row per CDR3 protein. The data show about 150,000 distinct CDR3 sequences, 23% seen once. The sequencing sample was made of PBMCs. These receptors were taken from a human donor in good health (CMV status not recorded). Some clones in this sample may be carry-over from other donors' samples.

The CDR3 here is CASSLGTGLQPQHF. The CDR3 nucleotides read TGTGCCAGCAGTTTAGGGACAGGGCTACAGCCCCAGCATTTT. The chain couples TRBV28 to TRBJ1-5; 9 bases map to TRBD1. The CDR3 loop spans 14 amino acids. Germline V gene sequence: CDR1 MDHEN, CDR2 SYDVKM. Unmatched junction bases numbered 3, after V lost 2 bases and J lost 7 bases.

The genes are TRBV18 and TRBJ2-7; 10 bases map to TRBD2. Germline V CDR1 and CDR2: KGHSH, LQKENI. The trim removed 3 bases at V and 2 bases at J, leaving 7 bases unmatched. This CDR3 spans 16 amino acids. The CDR3 DNA reads as TGTGCCAGCTCACCGACTGGGCTAGCGGGGGCCTACGAGCAGTACTTC. Its translation: CASSPTGLAGAYEQYF. The full variable domain, its missing parts supplied by reference TRBV18 and TRBJ2-7, is NAGVMQNPRHLVRRRGQEARLRCSPMKGHSHVYWYRQLPEEGLKFMVYLQKENIIDESGMPKERFSAEFPKEGPSILRIQQVVRGDSAAYFCASSPTGLAGAYEQYFGPGTRLTVT.

This clonotype was detected ten times or more. V gene TRBV7-9 combines with J gene TRBJ1-1; D may be TRBD1 (6 bases). The CDR3 is 17 residues long. Germline CDR1 reads SEHNR; CDR2 reads FQNEAQ (reference sequence). V gave up 5 bases and J gave up 4 bases, with 23 bases separating them. CDR3 DNA sequence: TGTGCCAGCAGCCCGGGACAATTGACCCGAGGTAGCACTGAAGCTTTCTTT. This encodes CASSPGQLTRGSTEAFF. Full variable domain (remainder filled in from reference TRBV7-9 and TRBJ1-1): DTGVSQNPRHKITKRGQNVTFRCDPISEHNRLYWYRQTLGQGPEFLTYFQNEAQLEKSRLLSDRFSAERPKGSFSTLEIQRTEQGDSAMYLCASSPGQLTRGSTEAFFGQGTRLTVV.

The table lists this clonotype with a count of one. Just one base apart from a much larger clone, this may be a read error. The J gene is TRBJ2-2, the V gene TRBV7-9, with 7 bases that match TRBD1. J gave up 2 bases and V 5 bases, and 8 bases lay outside the gene matches. Germline CDR1 reads SEHNR; CDR2 reads FQNEAQ (reference sequence). The CDR3 runs to 16 residues. The CDR3 sequence is CASSPRGDRNTGELFF. In DNA, the CDR3 is TGTGCCAGCAGCCCGCGAGGGGACAGAAACACCGGGGAGCTGTTTTTT.

This clonotype was counted many times. The chain carries TRBV7-2 and TRBJ2-3, with D unresolved. Between the trimmed V and J ends, which lost 4 bases and 6 bases, there was a span of 11 bases. Germline lookup yields CDR1 SGHTA and CDR2 FQGNSA. The CDR3 covers 13 residues. CDR3 in DNA: TGTGCCAGCAGCTCCCGGCCCTACGATACGCAGTATTTT. Encoded protein: CASSSRPYDTQYF. Supplemented by reference TRBV7-2 and TRBJ2-3, the full variable domain reads GAGVSQSPSNKVTEKGKDVELRCDPISGHTALYWYRQSLGQGLEFLIYFQGNSAPDKSGLPSDRFSAERTGGSVSTLTIQRTQQEDSAVYLCASSSRPYDTQYFGPGTRLTVL.

The chain couples TRBV7-8 to TRBJ1-1; no firm D call. The CDR3 length is 15 residues. V dropped 1 base and J dropped 1 base, with 10 bases sitting between them. Germline CDR1 SGHVS, CDR2 FQNEAQ. The CDR3 sequence is CASSLVGAANTEAFF. For the CDR3, the DNA is TGTGCCAGCAGCTTAGTTGGAGCGGCGAACACTGAAGCTTTCTTT. The full variable domain, completed using reference TRBV7-8 and TRBJ1-1, is GAGVSQSPRYKVAKRGQDVALRCDPISGHVSLFWYQQALGQGPEFLTYFQNEAQLDKSGLPSDRFFAERPEGSVSTLKIQRTQQEDSAVYLCASSLVGAANTEAFFGQGTRLTVV.

The rearrangement links TRBV5-1 to TRBJ1-2; a weak D match, TRBD1 (6 bases). V lost 1 base, J lost 4 bases, and 8 bases lay in between. The CDR3 totals 13 residues. From germline, CDR1 is SGHRS and CDR2 YFSETQ. The CDR3 nucleotides are TGCGCCAGCAGCTTGACAGGGTCCTATGGCTACACCTTC. Translating gives CASSLTGSYGYTF.

This clonotype was observed at least ten times. The chain employs TRBV28 and TRBJ2-1; 9 bases agree with TRBD2. The CDR3 sequence is 16 residues long. The germline CDR1 and CDR2 sequences are MDHEN and SYDVKM. V dropped 2 bases and J dropped 8; count of bases not matched to a gene: 10. The CDR3 here is CASSLVAGDMGDEQFF. The CDR3 coding sequence is TGTGCCAGCAGTTTAGTAGCGGGAGACATGGGCGATGAGCAGTTCTTC.

This clonotype was recorded a few times. The chain recombines TRBV7-2 with TRBJ2-1, with 10 bases lining up with TRBD2. Germline CDR1 reads SGHTA; CDR2 reads FQGNSA. The CDR3 length is 16 residues. The ends lost 2 bases at V and 6 bases at J; junction bases unmatched: 7. The DNA of the CDR3 is TGTGCCAGCAGCTTAAGGGGCGCTAGCGGGGGCAATGAGCAGTTCTTC. Protein sequence: CASSLRGASGGNEQFF.

In its sample, this clonotype was seen many times. J is TRBJ2-1 and V is TRBV19; D gene uncertain. The CDR3 consists of 13 residues. The V gene's germline CDR1 is LNHDA and CDR2 SQIVND (reference sequence). V lost 5 bases to trimming and J lost 3 bases, with 8 bases between them. The CDR3 reads CASSEVDYNEQFF. The CDR3 DNA follows: TGTGCCAGTAGTGAGGTTGACTACAATGAGCAGTTCTTC.

A few counts support this clonotype. The chain has TRBV6-5 and TRBJ2-1, with TRBD2 matching 7 bases. Germline V CDR1 and CDR2: MNHEY, SVGAGI. V shed 2 bases, J shed 7 bases, and the junction held 5 bases outside the gene matches. This CDR3 contains 14 residues. CDR3 sequence (DNA): TGTGCCAGCAGTTACGGGGGAGGGCCGAATGAGCAGTTCTTC. Protein product: CASSYGGGPNEQFF.

With regard to this clonotype: A much larger clone differs by one base, so this may be a read error. This chain connects TRBV7-2 to TRBJ1-4; 11 positions agree with TRBD1. This CDR3 spans 19 amino acids. Per germline, CDR1 SGHTA and CDR2 FQGNSA. CDR3 nucleotide sequence: TGTGCCGGCAGCTTGACGACCGGGACAGGGGGGGGGGAAAAGGAAAAACTGTTTTTT. This encodes CAGSLTTGTGGGEKEKLFF.

Many counts were recorded for this clonotype. As DNA, the CDR3 is TGTGCCAGCAGCCACTCAGGGGGCTTAGGGGATACGCAGTATTTT. This encodes CASSHSGGLGDTQYF. The chain recombines TRBV7-2 with TRBJ2-3; the match to TRBD1 covers 8 bases. Germline V gives CDR1 SGHTA, CDR2 FQGNSA. V gave up 5 bases and J gave up 6 bases; unmatched junction bases: 10. This CDR3 comprises 15 residues.

This clonotype was detected many times. The rearrangement joins TRBV7-2 to TRBJ1-2; 9 nucleotides match TRBD1. From germline, CDR1 is SGHTA and CDR2 FQGNSA. With V trimmed by 5 bases and J by 2 bases, 6 bases remained unmatched. The CDR3 length is 15 residues. Here the CDR3 DNA reads TGTGCCAGCAGCCGTCAACAGGGGGCGAACTATGGCTACACCTTC. Translated: CASSRQQGANYGYTF.

The chain is built from TRBV7-3 and TRBJ2-7; D call uncertain. Trimming removed 4 bases from V and 0 bases from J, with 7 bases in between. The V gene's germline CDR1 is SGHTA and CDR2 FQGTGA. This CDR3 has 13 residues. DNA for the CDR3: TGTGCCAGCAGCTACGACAACTCCTACGAGCAGTACTTC. Translating it yields CASSYDNSYEQYF.

This clonotype turned up a few times. The chain uses TRBV5-6 and TRBJ2-3, with D possibly TRBD2 on 5 matching bases. The CDR3 consists of 12 residues. CDR1 and CDR2 (germline): SGHDT, YYEEEE. Trimming shortened V by 3 bases and J by 4 bases, and 6 bases separated the two germline ends. This CDR3 reads CASSWGADTQYF. DNA of the CDR3: TGTGCCAGCAGCTGGGGAGCAGATACGCAGTATTTT.

This clonotype was counted ten times or more. The CDR3 DNA follows: TGTGCCAGCAGCTTAACAGGGGATCAGCCCCAGCATTTT. It codes for CASSLTGDQPQHF. The chain links TRBV7-8 to TRBJ1-5; 7 bases line up with TRBD1. This CDR3 has 13 residues. Germline CDR1 is SGHVS and CDR2 is FQNEAQ. V was pared by 2 bases and J by 5 bases, with 0 bases of the junction left unmatched.

Written as DNA, the CDR3 is TGTGCCAGCAGCCGGGGGTGGGGAACTAGCACAGATACGCAGTATTTT. Residues: CASSRGWGTSTDTQYF. This chain uses TRBV6-5 with TRBJ2-3; TRBD2 is a possible D gene (6 bases). CDR1 and CDR2 (germline): MNHEY, SVGAGI. The germline V and J ends were trimmed by 6 bases and 0 bases, with 16 bases remaining between them. The CDR3 is 16 residues long.

There are a few counts of this clonotype. The gene calls are TRBV7-9 and TRBJ2-7; D may be TRBD1 or TRBD2 (5 bases each). V was shortened by 5 bases and J by 2 bases, with 13 bases between the two germline ends. CDR1 is SEHNR, CDR2 FQNEAQ, per germline (reference sequence). CDR3 length: 14 amino acids. This CDR3 is CASSARDGTYEQYF. The DNA for the CDR3 is TGTGCCAGCAGCGCCCGGGACGGGACCTACGAGCAGTACTTC.

A few counts support this clonotype. The V and J genes are TRBV6-1 and TRBJ2-3, with D perhaps being TRBD1 or TRBD2 (5 bases each). The ends were cut back, 6 bases at V and 1 base at J, with 11 bases in the middle. This CDR3 region has 14 residues. The V gene's germline CDR1 is MNHNS and CDR2 SASEGT. The CDR3 DNA follows: TGTGCCAGCAGCGGGGACGGAGGCACAGATACGCAGTATTTT. Its protein product is CASSGDGGTDTQYF.

The chain has TRBV14 and TRBJ2-1; D gene unclear. Trimming pared 3 bases from V and 2 bases from J, leaving 8 bases between. The CDR3 runs 14 residues. The germline V gene has CDR1 SGHDN and CDR2 FVKESK. CDR3 coding DNA: TGTGCCAGCAGCCAGGGTCTCACCTACAATGAGCAGTTCTTC. Protein sequence: CASSQGLTYNEQFF. Looking up the rest from reference TRBV14 and TRBJ2-1 gives the full variable domain: EAGVTQFPSHSVIEKGQTVTLRCDPISGHDNLYWYRRVMGKEIKFLLHFVKESKQDESGMPNNRFLAERTGGTYSTLKVQPAELEDSGVYFCASSQGLTYNEQFFGPGTRLTVL.

This chain joins TRBV4-1 and TRBJ1-1; D possibly corresponds to TRBD1 (5 bases). This CDR3 region has 14 residues. V lost 8 bases, J lost 4 bases, and 17 bases lay in between. The germline gives CDR1 MGHRA, CDR2 YSYEKL. In DNA, the CDR3 is TGCGCCAGCGGTGGAGGGGCAAGGACCACTGAAGCTTTCTTT. It codes for CASGGGARTTEAFF.